One TCR beta chain is described in this entry. The authors carried out high-throughput sequencing of TCR beta. They applied it to CD8+ and CD4+ T cells obtained from blood. These data come from a study of CD8 T cells in Susac syndrome. RNA was extracted with the RNeasy kit, and a quantity of 0.5 to 1 ug was reverse transcribed using random hexamers. It was immunoSEQ multiplex PCR that amplified TCR beta CDR3 across 54 Vbeta and 13 Jbeta. TCRdb passed the immunoSEQ multiplex PCR reads through MiXCR, listing each CDR3 protein once. Of approximately 120,000 distinct CDR3 sequences in the sample, just over 90% were seen once. What was sequenced was CD8+ T cells from PBMCs. This TCR derives from a human donor with multiple sclerosis.

CDR3: CASSPGVVYNSPLHF. CDR3 bases: TGCGCCAGCAGCCCGGGAGTGGTCTATAATTCACCCCTCCACTTT. The V gene is TRBV5-1, the J gene TRBJ1-6; D not certain. CDR3 length equals 15 residues. V lost 4 bases and J 3 bases, leaving 11 bases between the germline ends. Germline assignment: CDR1 SGHRS and CDR2 YFSETQ. The full variable domain, with the rest looked up from reference TRBV5-1 and TRBJ1-6, is KAGVTQTPRYLIKTRGQQVTLSCSPISGHRSVSWYQQTPGQGLQFLFEYFSETQRNKGNFPGRFSGRQFSNSRSEMNVSTLELGDSALYLCASSPGVVYNSPLHFGNGTRLTVT.